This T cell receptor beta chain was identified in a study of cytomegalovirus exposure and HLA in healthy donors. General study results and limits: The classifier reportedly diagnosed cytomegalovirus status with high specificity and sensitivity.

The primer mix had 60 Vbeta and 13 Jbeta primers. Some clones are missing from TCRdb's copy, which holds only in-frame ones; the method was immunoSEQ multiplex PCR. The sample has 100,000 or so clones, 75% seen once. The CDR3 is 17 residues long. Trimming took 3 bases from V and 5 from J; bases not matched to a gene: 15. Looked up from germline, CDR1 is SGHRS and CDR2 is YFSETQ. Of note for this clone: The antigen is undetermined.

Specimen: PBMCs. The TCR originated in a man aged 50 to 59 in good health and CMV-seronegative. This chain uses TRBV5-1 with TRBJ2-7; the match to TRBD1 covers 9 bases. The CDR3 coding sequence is TGCGCCAGCAGCTCGAAACCTCCGGACAGGGGACCCCACGAGCAGTACTTC. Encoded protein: CASSSKPPDRGPHEQYF.